This is a list of T cell receptor beta chains from one sample in a study of T cell repertoires in cytomegalovirus infection. Each CDR3 protein gets one entry after TCRdb re-called the reads with MiXCR. In the table there are about 740,000 distinct CDR3 sequences, roughly a third of which are singletons. The source material was PBMCs. These TCRs come from a human donor in good health (CMV status not recorded). Some clones in this sample may be carry-over from other donors' samples. Each CDR3 is given with its conserved first and last residue. D genes are given only for firm matches. Not all rows give a size; the values are once, few, many and, for expanded clones, a class.

size: few
V: TRBV12-5
D: NA
J: TRBJ1-1
CDR3: CASAWRVGGNTEAFF
DNA: TGTGCTAGTGCCTGGAGGGTAGGCGGGAACACTGAAGCTTTCTTT

size: NA
V: TRBV12-3/TRBV12-4
D: NA
J: TRBJ1-1
CDR3: CASSLGHKAFF
DNA: TGTGCCAGCAGTTTAGGACATAAAGCTTTCTTT

size: NA
V: TRBV2
D: TRBD2
J: TRBJ2-5
CDR3: CASSENLAGAETQYF
DNA: TGTGCCAGCAGTGAGAATCTAGCGGGGGCAGAGACCCAGTACTTC

size: NA
V: TRBV12-3/TRBV12-4
D: NA
J: TRBJ1-5
CDR3: CASSLNGGGFQPQHF
DNA: TGTGCCAGCAGTTTAAATGGGGGAGGGTTTCAGCCCCAGCATTTT

size: few
V: TRBV7-6
D: TRBD1
J: TRBJ2-2
CDR3: CASSLEAGTGVIPGELFF
DNA: TGTGCCAGCAGCTTAGAGGCAGGGACAGGGGTTATTCCCGGGGAGCTGTTTTTT

size: NA
V: TRBV11-3
D: TRBD2
J: TRBJ2-7
CDR3: CASSSRLAGTNEQYF
DNA: TGTGCCAGCAGCTCCCGGCTAGCGGGGACTAACGAGCAGTACTTC

size: few
V: TRBV7-8
D: NA
J: TRBJ1-4
CDR3: CASSRVDEKLFF
DNA: TGTGCCAGCAGCCGCGTGGACGAAAAACTGTTTTTT

size: NA
V: TRBV5-6
D: NA
J: TRBJ2-3
CDR3: CASSPSEGRDLDTQYF
DNA: TGTGCCAGCAGTCCGTCGGAGGGCCGCGACTTAGATACGCAGTATTTT

size: NA
V: TRBV28
D: NA
J: TRBJ2-2
CDR3: CASIPSKVAGELFF
DNA: TGTGCCAGCATCCCCAGTAAGGTGGCCGGGGAGCTGTTTTTT

size: NA
V: TRBV5-6
D: NA
J: TRBJ2-1
CDR3: CASSFRNSYPLDEQFF
DNA: TGTGCCAGCAGCTTCCGCAACTCCTACCCGCTTGATGAGCAGTTCTTC